This T cell receptor beta chain was identified in a study of shared clonotypes between healthy human individuals (dated by TCRdb to 2020 to 2021). For context, the study as a whole: The cohort comprised a couple of women and three men aged 18 to 49 years. To estimate repertoire size and how much clonotypes are shared between individuals, the study performed deep sequencing of blood TCR repertoires from a handful of healthy adults. Different laboratories and diverse techniques were used to prepare libraries and sequence TCR repertoires, to increase sequencing depth and limit assay-specific biases. Per donor, leukapheresis produced somewhere between about 0.9 and 9.5 billion PBMCs. Results the study describes overall, beyond this receptor: Because the study included only a small number of donors, the genetic and exposure-history diversity represented was limited. Sampling was restricted to blood, and TCR repertoires in tissues likely differ from the TCR repertoires found in blood. Pairwise subsampling indicated that sequencing depth was expected to affect the degree of clonotype sharing among donors.

Using the deep immunoSEQ assay, multiplex PCR amplified TCR CDR3 regions from genomic DNA. Genomic DNA extracted from each cell subset was distributed evenly over all wells of several immunoSEQ 96-well plates, and each plate served as one replicate. For unsorted PBMC, roughly 270 ng genomic DNA, equal to 30,000 or so T cell genomes, was loaded into each replicate PCR. Genomic DNA from unsorted PBMC was sequenced over ten immunoSEQ deep assay plates. Purified libraries were quantified with a Qubit 3.0 fluorometer, sized on a Bioanalyzer 2100, and re-quantified with the KAPA Library Quantification kit. Each immunoSEQ 96-well plate was sequenced on its own single-read 150-cycle Illumina NextSeq 550 flow cell. The original methods were these. Because the immunoSEQ output included only junctional sequences and no quality scores, the filtering could not be the same as the filtering used for full-length reads. To assign V/J genes and CDR3, sequences were annotated against IMGT germline references using PyIR, a Python wrapper for IgBLAST v1.9. Reads were filtered out if the reads had weak V/J assignments (E-value above 1e-6), no CDR3, stop codons, out-of-frame junctions, or ambiguous translated residues. V3J clonotypes were defined as sequences sharing an identical inferred V gene, J gene, and CDR3 amino acid sequence. The percentage overlap between two repertoires was calculated by dividing the number of shared unique clonotypes by the size of the smaller repertoire. Richness of each repertoire was evaluated using RTK rarefaction, the Chao1 estimator, and Recon v2.1 estimates of unobserved clonotypes. This immuneACCESS table, as held by TCRdb, lists in-frame sequences with V and J called but not all clones. Of the missing ones, under half trace to an unresolved V gene in checked studies; the others have no known cause. V and J calls and clone size follow that table, whereas D and trimming were derived from the DNA. This sample gives 490,000 or so clones in total; 76% of them show up just once. 10% to 15% of the sample is held by the ten biggest clonotypes.

The donors were healthy, HIV-negative adults who had no recently reported acute infections or vaccinations. Every donor was a Caucasian adult residing in Nashville, Tennessee, USA. For unsorted samples, about 90 million PBMCs were counted, and genomic DNA was extracted using the QIAamp DNA Blood Mini kit. Blood was collected by leukapheresis, and PBMCs were isolated by Ficoll-Histopaque density gradient centrifugation and then cryopreserved in liquid nitrogen vapor phase. The germline V gene specifies SGHNT as CDR1 and YENEEA as CDR2. V and J are truncated by 0 bases and 1 base respectively, leaving an intervening sequence of 9 bases. From the cysteine through the phenylalanine, the CDR3 covers 16 amino acids. Solely the CDR3 DNA is kept, with 48 bases framed from the first base. On this clone: Its antigen is still unknown. Per-base qualities were not stored, and no clone one base away is much larger.

Rearrangement joined TRBV11-3 to TRBJ2-2; 6 matching bases give a weak D call of TRBD1. This clonotype originated in a woman aged 35 to 49 in good health. Some clones in this sample may be carry-over from other donors' samples. Sequencing was performed on PBMCs. The DNA is TGTGCCAGCAGCTTAGACGGACAGATGAACACCGGGGAGCTGTTTTTT. Its protein product is CASSLDGQMNTGELFF. The CDR3, completed at both ends by the reference TRBV11-3 and TRBJ2-2 genes, gives the full variable domain EAGVVQSPRYKIIEKKQPVAFWCNPISGHNTLYWYLQNLGQGPELLIRYENEEAVDDSQLPKDRFSAERLKGVDSTLKIQPAELGDSAVYLCASSLDGQMNTGELFFGEGSRLTVL.